These 3 T cell receptor beta chains were all obtained from the same sample, sequenced in a study of cytomegalovirus exposure and HLA in healthy donors (TCRdb year 2017). Libraries were prepared through the immunoSEQ multiplex PCR assay. For the multiplex PCR, a mixture combining 60 forward primers for TCR Vbeta segments and 13 reverse primers for TCR Jbeta segments was used. TCRdb obtained this table from immuneACCESS and retained in-frame rearrangements with V and J assigned. These tables miss some clones; where compared with another copy, unresolved V genes account for less than half of the shortfall, and the remainder is unexplained. The sample table records 100,000 to 150,000 clones; 8.5% to 10% of these occur just once. The ten largest clones capture less than 7% of the sample. The sample comprised PBMCs. These TCRs come from a man aged 35-49 years in good health and CMV-seronegative.

This clone was counted between two and nine times. The chain recombines TRBV14 with TRBJ1-3, with no clear D. This CDR3 is 14 amino acids long. V gave up 0 bases and J gave up 1 base, with 4 bases separating them. In germline, CDR1 is SGHDN, CDR2 FVKESK. CDR3 sequence (DNA): TGTGCCAGCAGCCAAGAAACATCTGGAAACACCATATATTTT. This encodes CASSQETSGNTIYF.

V usage is TRBV5-1 and J usage is TRBJ1-1; tentatively, D is TRBD1 (5 bases). Germline V CDR1 and CDR2: SGHRS, YFSETQ. CDR3 length: 15 amino acids. V was cut by 1 base and J by 1 base, with 11 bases left in between. The CDR3 spells CASSLQGPGNTEAFF. As DNA, the CDR3 is TGCGCCAGCAGCTTGCAGGGCCCCGGGAACACTGAAGCTTTCTTT.

This clone appeared a few times. J is TRBJ2-7 and V is TRBV6-5; D unclear. Germline-derived CDR1 and CDR2 are MNHEY and SVGAGI. The CDR3 loop spans 12 amino acids. Trimming shortened V by 7 bases and J by 0 bases, and 7 bases separated the two germline ends. CDR3 region: CASTSLSYEQYF. The CDR3 DNA follows: TGTGCCAGCACCTCCCTCTCCTACGAGCAGTACTTC.